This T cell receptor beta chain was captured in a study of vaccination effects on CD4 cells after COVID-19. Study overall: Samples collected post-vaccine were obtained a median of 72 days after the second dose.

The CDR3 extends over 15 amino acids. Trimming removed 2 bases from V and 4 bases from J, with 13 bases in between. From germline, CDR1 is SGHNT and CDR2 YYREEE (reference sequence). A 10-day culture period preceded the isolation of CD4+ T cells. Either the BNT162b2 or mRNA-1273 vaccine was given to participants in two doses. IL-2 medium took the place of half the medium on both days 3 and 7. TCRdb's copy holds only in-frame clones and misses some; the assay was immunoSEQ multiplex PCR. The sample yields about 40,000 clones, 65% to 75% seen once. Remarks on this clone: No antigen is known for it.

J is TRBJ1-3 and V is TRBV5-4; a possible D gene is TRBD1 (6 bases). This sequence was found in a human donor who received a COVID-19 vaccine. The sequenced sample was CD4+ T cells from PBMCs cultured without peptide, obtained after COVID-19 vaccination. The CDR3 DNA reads TGTGCCAGCAGCTTTACAGGGACGACAGGAAACACCATATATTTT. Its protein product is CASSFTGTTGNTIYF.